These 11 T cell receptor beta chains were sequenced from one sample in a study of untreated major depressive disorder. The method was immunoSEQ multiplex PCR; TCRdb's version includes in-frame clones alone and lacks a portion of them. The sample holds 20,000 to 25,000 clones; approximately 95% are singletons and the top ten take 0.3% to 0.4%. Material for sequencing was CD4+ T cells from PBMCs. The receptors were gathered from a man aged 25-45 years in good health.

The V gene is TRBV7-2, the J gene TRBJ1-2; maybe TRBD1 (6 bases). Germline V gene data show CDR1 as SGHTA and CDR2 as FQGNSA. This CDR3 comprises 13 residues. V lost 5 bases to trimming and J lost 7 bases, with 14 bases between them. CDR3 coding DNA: TGTGCCAGCAGCGAACGGACAGCAGGTGGCTACACCTTC. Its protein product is CASSERTAGGYTF.

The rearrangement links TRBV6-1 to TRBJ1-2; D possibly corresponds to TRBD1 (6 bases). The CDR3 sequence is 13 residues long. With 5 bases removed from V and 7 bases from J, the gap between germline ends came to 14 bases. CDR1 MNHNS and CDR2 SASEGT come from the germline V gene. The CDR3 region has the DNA TGTGCCAGCAGTTTGGACAGACGGGGTGGCTACACCTTC. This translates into CASSLDRRGGYTF.

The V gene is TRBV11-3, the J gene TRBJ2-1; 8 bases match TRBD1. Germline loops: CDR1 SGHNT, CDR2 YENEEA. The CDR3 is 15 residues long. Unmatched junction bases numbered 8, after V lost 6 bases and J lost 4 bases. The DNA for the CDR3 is TGTGCCAGCAGTCGCCGGACAGGGCAGTACAATGAGCAGTTCTTC. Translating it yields CASSRRTGQYNEQFF.

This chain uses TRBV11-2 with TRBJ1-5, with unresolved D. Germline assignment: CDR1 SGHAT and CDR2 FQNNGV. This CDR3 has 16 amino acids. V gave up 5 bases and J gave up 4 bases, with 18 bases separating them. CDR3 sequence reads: CASSPGYHPGNQPQHF. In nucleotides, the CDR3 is TGTGCCAGCAGCCCGGGCTATCACCCCGGGAATCAGCCCCAGCATTTT.

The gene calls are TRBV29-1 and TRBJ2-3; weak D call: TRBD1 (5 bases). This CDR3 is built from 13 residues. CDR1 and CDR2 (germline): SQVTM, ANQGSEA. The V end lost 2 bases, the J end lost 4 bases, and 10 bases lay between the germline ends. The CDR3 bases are TGCAGCGTTGAACTTCAGGGCCCAGATACGCAGTATTTT. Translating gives CSVELQGPDTQYF.

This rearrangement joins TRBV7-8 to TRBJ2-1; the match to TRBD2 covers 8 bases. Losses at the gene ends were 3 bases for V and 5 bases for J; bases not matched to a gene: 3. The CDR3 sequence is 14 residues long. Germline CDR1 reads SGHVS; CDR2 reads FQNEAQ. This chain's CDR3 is CASSLTSANNEQFF. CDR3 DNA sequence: TGTGCCAGCAGCTTGACTAGCGCCAACAATGAGCAGTTCTTC.

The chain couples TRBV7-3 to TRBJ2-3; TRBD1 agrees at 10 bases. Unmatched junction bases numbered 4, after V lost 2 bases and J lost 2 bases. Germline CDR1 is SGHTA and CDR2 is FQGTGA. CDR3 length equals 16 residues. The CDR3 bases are TGTGCCAGCAGCTTACGGGACAGGGGTTACACAGATACGCAGTATTTT. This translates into CASSLRDRGYTDTQYF.

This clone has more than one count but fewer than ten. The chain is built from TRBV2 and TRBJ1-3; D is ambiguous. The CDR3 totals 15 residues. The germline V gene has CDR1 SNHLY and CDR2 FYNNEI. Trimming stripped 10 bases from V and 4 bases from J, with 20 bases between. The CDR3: CATLPGDKGGNTIYF. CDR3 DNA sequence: TGTGCCACCCTCCCGGGCGATAAGGGAGGAAACACCATATATTTT. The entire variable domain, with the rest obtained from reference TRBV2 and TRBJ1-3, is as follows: EPEVTQTPSHQVTQMGQEVILRCVPISNHLYFYWYRQILGQKVEFLVSFYNNEISEKSEIFDDQFSVERPDGSNFTLKIRSTKLEDSAMYFCATLPGDKGGNTIYFGEGSWLTVV.

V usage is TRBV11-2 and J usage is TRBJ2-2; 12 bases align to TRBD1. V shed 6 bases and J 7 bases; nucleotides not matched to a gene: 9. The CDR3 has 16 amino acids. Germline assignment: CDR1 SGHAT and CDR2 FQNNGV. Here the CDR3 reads CASRSPGTGGNGELFF. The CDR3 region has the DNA TGTGCCAGCAGAAGTCCCGGGACAGGGGGCAACGGGGAGCTGTTTTTT. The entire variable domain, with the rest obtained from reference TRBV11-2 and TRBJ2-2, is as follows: EAGVAQSPRYKIIEKRQSVAFWCNPISGHATLYWYQQILGQGPKLLIQFQNNGVVDDSQLPKDRFSAERLKGVDSTLKIQPAKLEDSAVYLCASRSPGTGGNGELFFGEGSRLTVL.

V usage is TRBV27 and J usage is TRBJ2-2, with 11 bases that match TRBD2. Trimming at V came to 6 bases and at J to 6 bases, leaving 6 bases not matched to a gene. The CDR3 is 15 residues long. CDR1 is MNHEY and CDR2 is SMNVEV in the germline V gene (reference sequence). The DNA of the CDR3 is TGTGCCAGCAGAACCTTAGCGGGAGGGGCCGGGGAGCTGTTTTTT. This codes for CASRTLAGGAGELFF.

The CDR3 is CASRQTQESYEQYF. In nucleotides, the CDR3 is TGTGCCAGCAGGCAAACCCAGGAGTCCTACGAGCAGTACTTC. The chain is built from TRBV2 and TRBJ2-7; D gene uncertain. V lost 6 bases and J lost 1, with 13 bases in between. The V gene's germline CDR1 is SNHLY and CDR2 FYNNEI. This CDR3 is built from 14 residues.